In its sample, the clone carrying this TCR beta chain is medium-sized. The antigen is undetermined. With V trimmed by 0 bases and J by 2 bases, 2 bases remained unmatched. Germline-derived CDR1 and CDR2 are SGHKS and YYEKEE (reference sequence). The CDR3 consists of 14 residues. cDNA synthesis was performed by 5'RACE with 10-nucleotide random UMIs. TCRdb reprocessed the 5' RACE reads via MiXCR and lists one record per CDR3 protein. Altogether some 4,400 distinct CDR3 sequences are present, less than 25% being singletons, with the ten largest covering roughly 40%. The sorted libraries drew on roughly 1 million T cells that were CD4+ or CD8+. This sample was included in a study of neurological immune-mediated disorders. Points from the study as a whole: Expanded clones shared no identical CDR3 amino acid sequences across subjects, which suggested private TCR-beta repertoires in all groups.

The sample was CD8+ T cells from blood. The clonotype comes from a woman aged 55-70 years with HTLV-1-associated myelopathy (HAM/TSP). The chain carries TRBV5-5 and TRBJ2-7, with 7 bases identical to TRBD1. The CDR3 nucleotides read TGTGCCAGCAGCTTGGAGGGGACAGCCTACGAGCAGTACTTC. Its protein is CASSLEGTAYEQYF.